The 6 T cell receptor beta chains presented below share a single source sample, sequenced in a study of spatial heterogeneity in lung cancer (dated by TCRdb to about 2019). The time point label here, explained by the study, means: blood at routine non-recurrence follow-up after resection. For TCR sequencing, whole RNA was extracted from tumor and nontumor lung tissue, or from cryopreserved PBMC samples, and no cell sorting was done. Libraries were constructed by 5' RACE. The listed sequencing device is NextSeq 500. TCRdb took the public reads, trimmed them with fastp at Q25, ran MiXCR for clone calling and kept in-frame beta chains. Rows merge per CDR3 protein into single entries with the most common DNA and genes. This sample holds some 120,000 distinct CDR3 sequences; more than 10% were observed only once. Roughly 17% of the sample comes from the top ten. The sample here was PBMCs, taken at follow-up. Source of these receptors: a male donor with early-stage non-small cell lung cancer.

This clonotype has just a few counts. The chain carries TRBV12-3 or TRBV12-4 and TRBJ1-5, with D unclear. The length of the CDR3 is 15 residues. The V end lost 3 bases, the J end lost 3 bases, and 12 bases lay between the germline ends. The CDR3 here is CASSFSGRDNQPQHF. CDR3 coding DNA: TGTGCCAGCAGTTTTTCGGGGAGGGACAATCAGCCCCAGCATTTT.

This clonotype was observed a few times. V is TRBV5-4 and J is TRBJ1-5; D remains unclear. The germline gives CDR1 SGHNT, CDR2 YYREEE (reference sequence). V lost 4 bases to trimming and J lost 6 bases, with 11 bases between them. This CDR3 contains 13 residues. The CDR3 sequence: CASSPEYGQPQHF. The CDR3 region has the DNA TGTGCCAGCAGCCCGGAATACGGTCAGCCCCAGCATTTT.

This clonotype occurred many times. This chain links TRBV28 with TRBJ1-2; no firm D call. Germline CDR1 MDHEN, CDR2 SYDVKM. The CDR3 contains 12 residues. V shed 8 bases and J shed 2 bases, with 9 bases lying between them. CDR3 residues: CASSDLNYGYTF. CDR3 DNA sequence: TGTGCCAGCTCAGACTTGAACTATGGCTACACCTTC.

In its sample, this clonotype was seen many times. The chain joins TRBV6-2 or TRBV6-3 to TRBJ2-7; D possibly corresponds to TRBD2 (6 bases). Germline V gene lookup returns CDR1 MNHEY and CDR2 SVGEGT. V was trimmed by 0 bases and J by 10 bases, leaving 13 bases between them. CDR3 length: 13 residues. In DNA form, the CDR3 reads TGTGCCAGCAGTTACTCGGGGTTAGCGGAACAGTACTTC. Residues: CASSYSGLAEQYF.

In this sample, this clonotype turned up a few times. The CDR3 spells CASSLTAGELFF. In DNA, the CDR3 is TGTGCCAGCAGCTTAACCGCCGGGGAGCTGTTTTTT. This chain uses TRBV7-2 with TRBJ2-2; D is ambiguous. Germline-derived CDR1 and CDR2 are SGHTA and FQGNSA. This CDR3 has 12 residues. V was shortened by 2 bases and J by 6 bases, with 4 bases between the two germline ends.

The CDR3 is CASSGVPSYNSPLHF. DNA for the CDR3: TGTGCCAGCAGTGGGGTCCCCTCCTATAATTCACCCCTCCACTTT. J is TRBJ1-6 and V is TRBV6-1; D gene unclear. CDR1 is MNHNS and CDR2 is SASEGT in the germline V gene. This CDR3 is built from 15 residues. V gave up 4 bases and J gave up 0 bases, with 7 bases separating them.